A selection of T cell receptor beta chains follows, all from one sample in a study of sequential checkpoint blockade in melanoma. The data were produced by immunoSEQ multiplex PCR, yet TCRdb's version contains in-frame clones alone and is incomplete. Among about 4,000 clones, more than 20% were seen once, and the ten largest hold around 9.8%. Sample: tumor tissue (inferred from file names), taken from a patient given nivolumab and ipilimumab in sequence. The source of these receptors is a human donor with melanoma. The CDR3 runs from the conserved cysteine through the conserved F or W. D genes are given only for firm matches. Clone size is shown for a subset of rows, as once, few, many or a class of expanded clone.

TRBV9	TRBJ2-1	.	medium-sized	CASSERWGTFYNEQFF	TGTGCCAGCAGTGAACGGTGGGGGACCTTCTACAATGAGCAGTTCTTC
TRBV19	TRBJ1-2	.	.	CASSIDHVPSKLYGYTF	TGTGCCAGTAGTATAGACCATGTTCCCTCGAAGTTGTATGGCTACACCTTC
TRBV11-3	TRBJ2-7	.	many	CASSSKGAGDYEQYF	TGTGCCAGCAGCTCGAAGGGGGCGGGGGACTACGAGCAGTACTTC
TRBV6-8	TRBJ1-2	TRBD1	few	CASSGKGQGPSGYTF	TGTGCCAGCAGTGGAAAGGGACAGGGACCCTCTGGCTACACCTTC
TRBV14	TRBJ2-5	.	once	CASSQRETQYF	TGTGCCAGCAGCCAACGAGAGACCCAGTACTTC
TRBV11-3	TRBJ1-1	.	medium-sized	CASSFGGVNTEAFF	TGTGCCAGCAGCTTTGGTGGAGTGAACACTGAAGCTTTCTTT
TRBV11-3	TRBJ2-5	TRBD2	many	CASSFSGTSGGETQYF	TGTGCCAGCAGCTTCTCCGGGACTAGCGGGGGGGAGACCCAGTACTTC
TRBV11-3	TRBJ1-6	TRBD1	many	CASSPRNTGGNSPLHF	TGTGCCAGCAGCCCGCGTAATACAGGGGGTAATTCACCCCTCCACTTT
TRBV5-1	TRBJ2-2	.	.	CASSLDSPGAAGELFF	TGCGCCAGCAGCTTAGACAGTCCGGGGGCGGCCGGGGAGCTGTTTTTT
TRBV19	TRBJ2-7	.	.	CASSPRGPYEQYF	TGTGCCAGTAGTCCCCGAGGACCCTACGAGCAGTACTTC
TRBV28	TRBJ2-7	TRBD1	few	CATSKATGDLFYEQYF	TGTGCCACCAGCAAAGCGACAGGGGATCTTTTCTACGAGCAGTACTTC
TRBV11-3	TRBJ1-4	.	many	CASSLKSRWGGEKLFF	TGTGCCAGCAGCCTAAAAAGCAGGTGGGGTGGTGAAAAACTGTTTTTT
TRBV29-1	TRBJ2-1	.	.	CSVEKPRGNEQFF	TGCAGCGTTGAAAAGCCCCGGGGTAATGAGCAGTTCTTC
TRBV11-3	TRBJ1-1	TRBD1	medium-sized	CASSQLRGGSLAFF	TGTGCCAGCAGCCAACTCAGGGGGGGCTCCCTAGCTTTCTTT
TRBV6-8	TRBJ1-1	.	.	CASSTGQWNTEAFF	TGTGCCAGCAGTACCGGACAGTGGAACACTGAAGCTTTCTTT
TRBV7-1	TRBJ2-7	.	few	CASSPRWGKPQYF	TGTGCCAGCAGCCCCCGTTGGGGGAAACCCCAGTACTTC
TRBV11-3	TRBJ2-1	TRBD2	medium-sized	CASSATSGGFPSYNEQFF	TGTGCCAGCAGCGCGACTAGCGGGGGGTTCCCCTCCTACAATGAGCAGTTCTTC
TRBV6-8	TRBJ2-7	.	medium-sized	CASYPDNSYEQYF	TGTGCCAGTTATCCGGACAACTCCTACGAGCAGTACTTC
TRBV6-8	TRBJ2-3	TRBD2	.	CASSYPLGSGGGPSTDTQYF	TGTGCCAGCAGTTATCCCCTGGGTAGCGGGGGAGGCCCCAGCACAGATACGCAGTATTTT
TRBV19	TRBJ2-1	TRBD2	.	CASSAASGSNTEQFF	TGTGCCAGTAGTGCCGCTAGCGGGAGTAATACTGAGCAGTTCTTC
TRBV6-8	TRBJ2-5	.	medium-sized	CASSYQIQETQYF	TGTGCCAGCAGTTATCAGATTCAAGAGACCCAGTACTTC
TRBV11-3	TRBJ2-7	TRBD2	.	CASSPMGRGTPGEQYF	TGTGCCAGCAGCCCAATGGGGCGGGGGACCCCTGGCGAGCAGTACTTC
TRBV10-3	TRBJ1-3	.	few	CAISERYKGTIYF	TGTGCCATCAGTGAGCGATACAAGGGCACCATATATTTT
TRBV1	TRBJ2-3	.	.	CASSQDSGTASTDTQYF	TGCGCCAGCAGCCAAGATTCTGGGACAGCCAGCACAGATACGCAGTATTTT
TRBV30	TRBJ2-5	TRBD2	.	CACRTGTSQETQYF	TGTGCCTGCCGCACCGGGACTAGCCAAGAGACCCAGTACTTC
TRBV9	TRBJ2-3	.	few	CASNGVFTDTQYF	TGTGCCAGCAATGGAGTTTTCACAGATACGCAGTATTTT
TRBV11-3	TRBJ2-5	.	medium-sized	CASSSGRRSEETQYF	TGTGCCAGCAGCTCGGGACGGAGAAGTGAAGAGACCCAGTACTTC
TRBV19	TRBJ1-4	.	few	CASSIEGNEKLFF	TGTGCCAGTAGTATAGAGGGCAATGAAAAACTGTTTTTT
TRBV6-8	TRBJ1-5	TRBD1	.	CASRLTGNQPQHF	TGTGCCAGCAGGCTGACAGGGAATCAGCCCCAGCATTTT
TRBV7-6	TRBJ1-3	.	many	CASSLARVSGNTIYF	TGTGCCAGCAGCTTGGCCCGAGTCTCTGGAAACACCATATATTTT
TRBV9	TRBJ1-2	.	.	CASSVATGKGYTF	TGTGCCAGCAGCGTAGCTACAGGGAAGGGCTACACCTTC
TRBV11-3	TRBJ2-7	TRBD1	few	CASTPLRQGLNYEQYF	TGTGCCAGCACCCCCCTTCGACAGGGCCTAAACTACGAGCAGTACTTC
TRBV6-7	TRBJ2-5	.	.	CASSTGWAQYF	TGTGCCAGCTCCACCGGGTGGGCCCAGTACTTC
TRBV11-3	TRBJ2-3	TRBD2	few	CASSLLAGGPDTQYF	TGTGCCAGCAGCTTATTAGCGGGAGGGCCAGATACGCAGTATTTT
TRBV10-2	TRBJ2-7	TRBD1	.	CATGQGSSYEQYF	TGCGCCACCGGACAGGGGAGCTCCTACGAGCAGTACTTC
TRBV6-8	TRBJ2-1	TRBD2	.	CASRPLAGGYNEQFF	TGTGCCAGCAGGCCGCTAGCGGGAGGGTACAATGAGCAGTTCTTC